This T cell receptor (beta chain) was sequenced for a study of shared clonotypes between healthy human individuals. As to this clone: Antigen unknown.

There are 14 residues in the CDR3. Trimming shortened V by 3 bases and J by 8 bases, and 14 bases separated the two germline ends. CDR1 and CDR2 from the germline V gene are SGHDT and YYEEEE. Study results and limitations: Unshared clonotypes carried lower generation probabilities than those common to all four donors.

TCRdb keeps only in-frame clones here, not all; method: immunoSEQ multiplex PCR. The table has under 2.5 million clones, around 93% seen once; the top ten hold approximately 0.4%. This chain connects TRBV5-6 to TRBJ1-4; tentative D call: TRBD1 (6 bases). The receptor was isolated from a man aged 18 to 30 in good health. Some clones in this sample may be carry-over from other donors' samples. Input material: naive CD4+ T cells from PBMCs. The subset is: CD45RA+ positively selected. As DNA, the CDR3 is TGTGCCAGCAGCTCCACCGGGACATACGAAAAACTGTTTTTT. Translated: CASSSTGTYEKLFF.